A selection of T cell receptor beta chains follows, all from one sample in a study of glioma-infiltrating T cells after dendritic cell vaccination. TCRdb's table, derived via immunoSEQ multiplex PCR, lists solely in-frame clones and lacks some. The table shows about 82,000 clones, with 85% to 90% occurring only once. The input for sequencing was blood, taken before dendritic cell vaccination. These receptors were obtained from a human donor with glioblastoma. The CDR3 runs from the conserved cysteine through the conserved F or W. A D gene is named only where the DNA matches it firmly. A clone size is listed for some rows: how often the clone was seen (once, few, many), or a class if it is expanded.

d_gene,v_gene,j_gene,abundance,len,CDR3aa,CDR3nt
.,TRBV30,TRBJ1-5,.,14,CAWSRPGNNQPQHF,TGTGCCTGGAGTCGTCCAGGGAACAATCAGCCCCAGCATTTT
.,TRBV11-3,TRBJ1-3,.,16,CASSLDLQVSGNTIYF,TGTGCCAGCAGCTTAGACCTTCAGGTCTCTGGAAACACCATATATTTT
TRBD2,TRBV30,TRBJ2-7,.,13,CAWTPGLAGEQYF,TGTGCCTGGACGCCGGGACTAGCCGGCGAGCAGTACTTC
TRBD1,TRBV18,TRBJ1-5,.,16,CASSLETGTVNQPQHF,TGTGCCAGCTCACTCGAGACAGGGACCGTTAATCAGCCCCAGCATTTT
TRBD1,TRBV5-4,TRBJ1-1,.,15,CASSLVGTGWTEAFF,TGTGCCAGCAGCTTGGTAGGGACAGGGTGGACTGAAGCTTTCTTT
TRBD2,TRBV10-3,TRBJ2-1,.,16,CAISELRRGAYNEQFF,TGTGCCATCAGTGAGTTACGGCGGGGGGCCTACAATGAGCAGTTCTTC
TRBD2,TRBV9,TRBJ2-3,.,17,CASSASVGLAGTDTQYF,TGTGCCAGCAGCGCTTCCGTCGGACTAGCGGGAACGGATACGCAGTATTTT
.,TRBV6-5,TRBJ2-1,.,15,CASSPGVLSYNEQFF,TGTGCCAGCAGTCCTGGAGTTTTGTCCTACAATGAGCAGTTCTTC
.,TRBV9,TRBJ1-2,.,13,CASSAGGVYGYTF,TGTGCCAGCAGCGCCGGGGGGGTGTATGGCTACACCTTC
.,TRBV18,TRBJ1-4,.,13,CASSPNVDEKLFF,TGTGCCAGCTCACCGAACGTAGATGAAAAACTGTTTTTT
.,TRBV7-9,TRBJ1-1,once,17,CASSLEGRGSGNTEAFF,TGTGCCAGCAGCTTAGAGGGAAGGGGTAGTGGGAACACTGAAGCTTTCTTT
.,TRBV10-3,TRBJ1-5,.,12,CATGGGNQPQHF,TGTGCCACCGGGGGGGGGAATCAGCCCCAGCATTTT
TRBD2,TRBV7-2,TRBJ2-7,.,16,CASSLGGLANSYEQYF,TGTGCCAGCAGCTTAGGAGGACTAGCGAACTCCTACGAGCAGTACTTC
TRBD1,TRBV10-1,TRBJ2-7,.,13,CASSEGTDYEQYF,TGCGCCAGCAGTGAAGGGACAGACTACGAGCAGTACTTC
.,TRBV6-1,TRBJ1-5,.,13,CASRQGRNQPQHF,TGTGCCAGCAGACAGGGAAGGAATCAGCCCCAGCATTTT
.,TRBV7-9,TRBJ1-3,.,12,CASSLSGNTIYF,TGTGCCAGCAGCCTCTCTGGAAACACCATATATTTT
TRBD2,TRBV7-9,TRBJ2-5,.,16,CASSSGTSGRWETQYF,TGTGCCAGCAGCTCCGGGACTAGCGGGAGGTGGGAGACCCAGTACTTC
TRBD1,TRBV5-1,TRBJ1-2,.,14,CASSPQPTGRGYTF,TGCGCCAGCAGCCCGCAACCGACAGGGAGAGGCTACACCTTC
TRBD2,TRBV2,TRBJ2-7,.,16,CASSDGASGSSYEQYF,TGTGCCAGCAGTGACGGAGCTAGCGGGAGTTCCTACGAGCAGTACTTC
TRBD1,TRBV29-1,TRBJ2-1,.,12,CSVETGVNEQFF,TGCAGCGTTGAGACAGGGGTTAATGAGCAGTTCTTC
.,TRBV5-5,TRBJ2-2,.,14,CASSLLLDTGELFF,TGTGCCAGCAGTCTTCTCCTAGACACCGGGGAGCTGTTTTTT
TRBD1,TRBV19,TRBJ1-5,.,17,CASSTYGRDRGSQPQHF,TGTGCCAGTAGTACCTATGGTAGGGACAGGGGATCGCAGCCCCAGCATTTT
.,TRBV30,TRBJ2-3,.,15,CACQRGLVGTDTQYF,TGTGCCTGCCAACGAGGCCTGGTTGGCACAGATACGCAGTATTTT
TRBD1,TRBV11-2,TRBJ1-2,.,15,CASSSPGQGGYGYTF,TGTGCCAGCAGCTCGCCCGGACAGGGGGGGTATGGCTACACCTTC
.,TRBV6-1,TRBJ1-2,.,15,CASSELGAANYGYTF,TGTGCCAGCAGTGAATTGGGGGCAGCTAACTATGGCTACACCTTC
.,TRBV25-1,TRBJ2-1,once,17,CASSASHVISSYNEQFF,TGTGCCAGCAGCGCCTCCCACGTTATCAGCTCCTACAATGAGCAGTTCTTC
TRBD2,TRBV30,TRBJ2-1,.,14,CAWSLAGGVNEQFF,TGTGCCTGGTCTTTAGCGGGGGGAGTCAATGAGCAGTTCTTC
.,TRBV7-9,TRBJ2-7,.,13,CASSPSGPGEQYF,TGTGCCAGCAGCCCCTCTGGTCCGGGAGAGCAGTACTTC